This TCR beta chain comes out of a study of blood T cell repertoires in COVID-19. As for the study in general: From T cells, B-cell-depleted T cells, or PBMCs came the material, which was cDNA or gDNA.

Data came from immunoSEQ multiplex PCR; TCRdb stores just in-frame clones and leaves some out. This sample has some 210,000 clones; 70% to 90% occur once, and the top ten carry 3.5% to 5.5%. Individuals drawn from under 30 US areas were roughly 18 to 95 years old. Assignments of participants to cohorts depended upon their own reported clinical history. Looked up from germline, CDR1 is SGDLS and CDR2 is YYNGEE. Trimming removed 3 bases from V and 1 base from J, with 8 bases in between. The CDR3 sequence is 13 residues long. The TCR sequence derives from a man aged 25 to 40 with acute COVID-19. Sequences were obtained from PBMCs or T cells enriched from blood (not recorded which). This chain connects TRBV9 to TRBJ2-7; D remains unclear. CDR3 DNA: TGTGCCAGCAGCGCGGGTAATTCCTACGAGCAGTACTTC. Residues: CASSAGNSYEQYF. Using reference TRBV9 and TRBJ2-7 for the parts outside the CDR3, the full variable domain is DSGVTQTPKHLITATGQRVTLRCSPRSGDLSVYWYQQSLDQGLQFLIQYYNGEERAKGNILERFSAQQFPDLHSELNLSSLELGDSALYFCASSAGNSYEQYFGPGTRLTVT.